This passage covers 5 T cell receptor beta chains from one sample sequenced in a study of radiation and T cells in renal cell carcinoma. Produced via immunoSEQ multiplex PCR; TCRdb's table is partial and in-frame only. Found here are under 200,000 clones, around 89% of them singletons; the top ten hold around 10%. As to time point: blood 4 weeks post-SBRT, at nephrectomy. Treatment specified: 15 Gy SBRT to primary tumor, nephrectomy 4 weeks later. The material was blood, obtained from a patient whose treatment included radiotherapy and nephrectomy. All receptors derive from a woman in her 50s with renal cell carcinoma.

The chain joins TRBV14 to TRBJ1-6; TRBD1 matches 7 bases. The CDR3 is made up of 13 amino acids. The germline gives CDR1 SGHDN, CDR2 FVKESK. V shed 4 bases and J 6 bases; nucleotides not matched to a gene: 0. The CDR3 DNA reads as TGTGCCAGCAGCCGGGACAGTAATTCACCCCTCCACTTT. Translating gives CASSRDSNSPLHF.

This clone occurred a few times. The chain joins TRBV5-1 to TRBJ1-2; 9 bases match TRBD1. Per the germline V gene, CDR1 is SGHRS and CDR2 is YFSETQ. CDR3 length equals 13 residues. Germline trimming cut 2 bases from V and 5 bases from J; bases unmatched to any gene: 1. CDR3 in amino acids: CASSFDRGYGYTF. DNA of the CDR3: TGCGCCAGCAGCTTTGACAGGGGGTATGGCTACACCTTC.

The chain couples TRBV4-3 to TRBJ2-7; 8 nucleotides match TRBD2. V shed 1 base, J shed 3 bases, and the junction held 2 bases outside the gene matches. Germline V lookup: CDR1 LGHNA, CDR2 YSLEER. This CDR3 is 14 amino acids long. As DNA, the CDR3 is TGCGCCAGCAGCCAAGGACTAGCGAGCTACGAGCAGTACTTC. Translating it yields CASSQGLASYEQYF.

CDR3 DNA: TGTGCCAGCAGTGCAAGGGGGGACAACACAGATACGCAGTATTTT. It specifies CASSARGDNTDTQYF. The genes are TRBV2 and TRBJ2-3; perhaps D is TRBD1 or TRBD2 (6 bases each). Looked up from germline, CDR1 is SNHLY and CDR2 is FYNNEI. Trimming took off 4 bases at V and 2 bases at J, with 13 bases between the two ends. The CDR3 has 15 amino acids. Variable domain in full (rest from reference TRBV2 and TRBJ2-3): EPEVTQTPSHQVTQMGQEVILRCVPISNHLYFYWYRQILGQKVEFLVSFYNNEISEKSEIFDDQFSVERPDGSNFTLKIRSTKLEDSAMYFCASSARGDNTDTQYFGPGTRLTVL.

The chain employs TRBV9 and TRBJ2-5, with unresolved D. V dropped 0 bases and J dropped 2 bases, with 8 bases sitting between them. The V gene's germline CDR1 is SGDLS and CDR2 YYNGEE. The CDR3 is made up of 14 amino acids. The CDR3 DNA sequence: TGTGCCAGCAGCGTAGCTAAACCACAAGAGACCCAGTACTTC. It specifies CASSVAKPQETQYF.